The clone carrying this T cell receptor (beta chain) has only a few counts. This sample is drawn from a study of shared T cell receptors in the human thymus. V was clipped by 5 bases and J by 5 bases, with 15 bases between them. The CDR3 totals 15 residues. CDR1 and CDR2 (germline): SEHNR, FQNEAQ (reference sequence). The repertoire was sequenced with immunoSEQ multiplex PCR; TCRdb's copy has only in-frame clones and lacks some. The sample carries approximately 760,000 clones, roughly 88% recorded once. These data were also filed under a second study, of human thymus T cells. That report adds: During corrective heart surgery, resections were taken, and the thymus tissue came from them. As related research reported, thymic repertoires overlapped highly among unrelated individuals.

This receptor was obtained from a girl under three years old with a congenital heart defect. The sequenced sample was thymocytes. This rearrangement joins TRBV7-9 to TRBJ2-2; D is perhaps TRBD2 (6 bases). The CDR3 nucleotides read TGTGCCAGCAGCCGAATGAGACTAGTAACCGGGGAGCTGTTTTTT. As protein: CASSRMRLVTGELFF.